This is a list of T cell receptor beta chains from one sample in a study of HIV-infected patients and healthy controls. TCRdb used MiXCR to reprocess the 5' RACE reads, holding one entry per CDR3 protein. The sample shows more than 3,500 distinct CDR3 sequences, less than 8.5% of them seen only once. The specimen comprised blood, sampled during antiretroviral therapy. The origin of the receptors is an adult with HIV infection. The CDR3 runs from the conserved cysteine through the conserved F or W. Fields, in order: clone size, J gene, D gene, V gene, CDR3 DNA, CDR3 protein. D genes are given only for firm matches. Expanded clones get a size class; other rows say once, few or many, or leave the size out.

abundance: medium-sized; j_gene: TRBJ2-3; d_gene: NA; v_gene: TRBV5-1; CDR3nt: TGCGCCAGCAGCTTGGAGGGGCCAGGAAGAGGGAGCACAGATACGCAGTATTTT; CDR3aa: CASSLEGPGRGSTDTQYF
abundance: medium-sized; j_gene: TRBJ2-2; d_gene: TRBD1; v_gene: TRBV3-1; CDR3nt: TGTGCCAGCAGCCAAGGACAGGGGGCGTACACCGGGGAGCTGTTTTTT; CDR3aa: CASSQGQGAYTGELFF
abundance: NA; j_gene: TRBJ2-3; d_gene: NA; v_gene: TRBV7-9; CDR3nt: TGTGCCAGCAGCTTAGACACAGATACGCAGTATTTT; CDR3aa: CASSLDTDTQYF
abundance: NA; j_gene: TRBJ2-3; d_gene: TRBD1; v_gene: TRBV19; CDR3nt: TGTGCCAGTAGGATCACAGGGGACACAGATACGCAGTATTTT; CDR3aa: CASRITGDTDTQYF
abundance: medium-sized; j_gene: TRBJ2-1; d_gene: TRBD2; v_gene: TRBV7-2; CDR3nt: TGTGCCAGCACCTTGGCTAGCGGGGGGAATGAGCAGTTCTTC; CDR3aa: CASTLASGGNEQFF
abundance: medium-sized; j_gene: TRBJ2-1; d_gene: NA; v_gene: TRBV20-1; CDR3nt: TGCAGTGCTCCCGGGACTGACCCCAATGAGCAGTTCTTC; CDR3aa: CSAPGTDPNEQFF
abundance: medium-sized; j_gene: TRBJ1-2; d_gene: NA; v_gene: TRBV5-6; CDR3nt: TGTGCCAGCAGCTTGGACAGGAAAACTTATGGCTACACCTTC; CDR3aa: CASSLDRKTYGYTF
abundance: few; j_gene: TRBJ2-5; d_gene: TRBD1; v_gene: TRBV3-1; CDR3nt: TGTGCCAGCAGCCACCTGGACAGGGGGCAAGAGACCCAGTACTTC; CDR3aa: CASSHLDRGQETQYF
abundance: medium-sized; j_gene: TRBJ1-1; d_gene: TRBD1; v_gene: TRBV10-3; CDR3nt: TGTGCCCACCAACGGACAGGGACAACTGAAGCTTTCTTT; CDR3aa: CAHQRTGTTEAFF
abundance: medium-sized; j_gene: TRBJ2-5; d_gene: NA; v_gene: TRBV15; CDR3nt: TGTGCCACCAGCAGAGGTCGGGAGAAATCCCAAGAGACCCAGTACTTC; CDR3aa: CATSRGREKSQETQYF
abundance: NA; j_gene: TRBJ2-2; d_gene: NA; v_gene: TRBV6-1; CDR3nt: TGTGCCAGCAGTGACCCGGACCGTCCCGGGGAGCTGTTTTTT; CDR3aa: CASSDPDRPGELFF
abundance: medium-sized; j_gene: TRBJ1-2; d_gene: NA; v_gene: TRBV29-1; CDR3nt: TGCAGCGTAAAAAAAGATACAGGGAACTATGGCTACACCTTC; CDR3aa: CSVKKDTGNYGYTF
abundance: many; j_gene: TRBJ2-2; d_gene: NA; v_gene: TRBV19; CDR3nt: TGTGCCAGTAGCGGACGCGGGGATCCCACCGGGGAGCTGTTTTTT; CDR3aa: CASSGRGDPTGELFF
abundance: once; j_gene: TRBJ1-2; d_gene: NA; v_gene: TRBV3-1; CDR3nt: TGTGCCAGCCGATCAGGCTCTAACTATGGCTACACCTTC; CDR3aa: CASRSGSNYGYTF
abundance: medium-sized; j_gene: TRBJ1-2; d_gene: NA; v_gene: TRBV18; CDR3nt: TGTGCCAGCTCACCACGCCCGATCCTAGAGCTTTATGGCTACACCTTC; CDR3aa: CASSPRPILELYGYTF
abundance: medium-sized; j_gene: TRBJ2-5; d_gene: TRBD1; v_gene: TRBV4-2; CDR3nt: TGTGCCAGCAGCCGCCGGGACAGGGAAAAAGAGACCCAGTACTTC; CDR3aa: CASSRRDREKETQYF
abundance: few; j_gene: TRBJ2-1; d_gene: TRBD2; v_gene: TRBV2; CDR3nt: TGTGCCAGCAGGACAGGGGCATGGCTAGCGGGGGCCCCGAGTCTGTCCTACAATGAGCAGTTCTTC; CDR3aa: CASRTGAWLAGAPSLSYNEQFF
abundance: medium-sized; j_gene: TRBJ1-2; d_gene: NA; v_gene: TRBV7-9; CDR3nt: TGTGCCAGTATCCGGGACAAACCGAGGAATGGCTACACCTTC; CDR3aa: CASIRDKPRNGYTF
abundance: NA; j_gene: TRBJ2-7; d_gene: NA; v_gene: TRBV20-1; CDR3nt: TGCAGTGCTCTCTCCGGACGGAGCTACGAGCAGTACTTC; CDR3aa: CSALSGRSYEQYF
abundance: many; j_gene: TRBJ2-1; d_gene: NA; v_gene: TRBV12-3/TRBV12-4; CDR3nt: TGTGCCAGCAGTTCTCCCCCTGGACCAGAGCAGTTCTTC; CDR3aa: CASSSPPGPEQFF